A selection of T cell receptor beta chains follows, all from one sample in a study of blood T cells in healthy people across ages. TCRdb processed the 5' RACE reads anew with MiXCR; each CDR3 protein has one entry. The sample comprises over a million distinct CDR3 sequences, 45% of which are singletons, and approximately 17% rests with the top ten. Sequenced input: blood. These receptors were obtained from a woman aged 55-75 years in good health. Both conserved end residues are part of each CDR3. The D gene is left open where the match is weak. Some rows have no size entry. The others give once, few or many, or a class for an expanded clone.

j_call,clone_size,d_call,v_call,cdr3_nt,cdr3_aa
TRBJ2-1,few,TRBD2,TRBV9,TGTGCCAGCAGCGTAGATGGACTAGCGGGAGGGAACAATGAGCAGTTCTTC,CASSVDGLAGGNNEQFF
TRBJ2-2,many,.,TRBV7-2,TGTGCCAGCAGCTTAGCGGCCACCGGGGAGCTGTTTTTT,CASSLAATGELFF
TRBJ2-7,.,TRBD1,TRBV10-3,TGTGCCATCAGTGAGTTGGGACAGGGGACCTACGAGCAGTACTTC,CAISELGQGTYEQYF
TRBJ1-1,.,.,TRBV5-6,TGTGCCAGCAGCCAGCATATACAGGGTTTTGACACTGAAGCTTTCTTT,CASSQHIQGFDTEAFF
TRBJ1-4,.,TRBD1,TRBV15,TGTGCCACCAGCGGACAGGGGAACGAAAAACTGTTTTTT,CATSGQGNEKLFF
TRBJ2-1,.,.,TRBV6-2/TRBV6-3,TGTGCCAGCAGTAAATGGCTAGGATACAATGAGCAGTTCTTC,CASSKWLGYNEQFF
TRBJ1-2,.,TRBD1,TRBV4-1,TGCGCCAGCAGCCAAATGACAGGGACAGGGCCGGGCTATGGCTACACCTTC,CASSQMTGTGPGYGYTF
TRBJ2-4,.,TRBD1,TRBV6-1,TGTGCCAGCACCCGGGACAGGGGGCTGACCCTAGCCAAAAACATTCAGTACTTC,CASTRDRGLTLAKNIQYF
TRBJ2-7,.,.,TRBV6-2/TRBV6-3,TGTGCCAGCAGTTTTCTGACAGCGATCTACGAGCAGTACTTC,CASSFLTAIYEQYF
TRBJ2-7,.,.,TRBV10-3,TGTGCCATCAGTGAGTCGAGAGGGGGATACGAGCAGTACTTC,CAISESRGGYEQYF
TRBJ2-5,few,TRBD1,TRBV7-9,TGTGCCAGCAGCCCGGGAGACAGGGGTGTGTCGGAGACCCAGTACTTC,CASSPGDRGVSETQYF
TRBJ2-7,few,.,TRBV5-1,TGCGCCAGCAGCTTGGCCAGTAGGAGTTACGAGCAGTACTTC,CASSLASRSYEQYF
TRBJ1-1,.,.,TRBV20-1,TGCAGTGCCAGGAGGGACACTGAAGCTTTCTTT,CSARRDTEAFF
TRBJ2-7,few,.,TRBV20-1,TGCAGTGCTAGAGTTGGGAGCTTCAACTCCGAGCAGTACTTC,CSARVGSFNSEQYF
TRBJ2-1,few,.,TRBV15,TGTGCCACCAGCAGGACTCCCCGTGGCGACAATGAGCAGTTCTTC,CATSRTPRGDNEQFF
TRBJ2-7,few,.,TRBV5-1,TGCGCCAGCAGCTTGAACTATGGCACCTACGAGCAGTACTTC,CASSLNYGTYEQYF
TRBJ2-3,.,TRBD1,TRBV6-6,TGTGCCAGCAGTTACTCGAAGGACAGGGTTAGCACAGATACGCAGTATTTT,CASSYSKDRVSTDTQYF
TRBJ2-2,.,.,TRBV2,TGTGCCAGCAAAGGCGGGGCAGGATATTCCACCGGGGAGCTGTTTTTT,CASKGGAGYSTGELFF
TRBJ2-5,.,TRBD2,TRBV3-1,TGTGCCAGCAGCCACGGGACTACTCGGGAGACCCAGTACTTC,CASSHGTTRETQYF
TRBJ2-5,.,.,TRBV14,TGTGCCAGCAGCCAAGACAGGATGCTGGAAGAGACCCAGTACTTC,CASSQDRMLEETQYF
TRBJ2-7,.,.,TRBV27,TGTGCCAGCAGCCGAAAAGGTTTTACAGGGTTCGAGCAGTACTTC,CASSRKGFTGFEQYF
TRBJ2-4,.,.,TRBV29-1,TGCAGCGTTGGAGATTGGGAAAACATTCAGTACTTC,CSVGDWENIQYF
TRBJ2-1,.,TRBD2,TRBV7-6,TGTGCCAGCAGCTTAGCAAGCGGGATGAAAGACCCGCAGTTCTTC,CASSLASGMKDPQFF
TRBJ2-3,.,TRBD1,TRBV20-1,TGCAGTGCTAGCCCTAACCCGGGACAGGGGGTGATAGATACGCAGTATTTT,CSASPNPGQGVIDTQYF
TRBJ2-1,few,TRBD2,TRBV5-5,TGTGCCAGCAGCTTGGTAGGAGCGGGAAATTACAATGAGCAGTTCTTC,CASSLVGAGNYNEQFF
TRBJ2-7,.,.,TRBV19,TGTGCCAGTAGTCGGACAGTCGAGGTCTACGAGCAGTACTTC,CASSRTVEVYEQYF
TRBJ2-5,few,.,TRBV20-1,TGCAGTGCTAGAGATCTACAGGGGGGGACTAGTGAGCAGTACTTC,CSARDLQGGTSEQYF
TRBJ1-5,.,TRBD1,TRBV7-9,TGTGCCAGCAGCTTAGGGATGGGACAGGCGACCCTCAATCAGCCCCAGCATTTT,CASSLGMGQATLNQPQHF
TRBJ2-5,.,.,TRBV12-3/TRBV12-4,TGTGCCAGCAGTTTTGGGGGTAGGGGAGTCCAAGAGACCCAGTACTTC,CASSFGGRGVQETQYF
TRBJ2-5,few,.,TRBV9,TGTGCCAGCAGCGTAGGAGCACAGGGCCAAGAGACCCAGTACTTC,CASSVGAQGQETQYF
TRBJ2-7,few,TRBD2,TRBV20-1,TGCAGTGCTAGGCCTAGCGGGAGCGCCTACGAGCAGTACTTC,CSARPSGSAYEQYF
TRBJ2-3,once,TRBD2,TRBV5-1,TGCGCCAGCAGCGGCCTAGCGGGGGGTTCCGTAGATACGCAGTATTTT,CASSGLAGGSVDTQYF
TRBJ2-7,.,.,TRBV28,TGTGCCAGCAGCTTTCCGGTCCGGGCAGGCAACTACGAGCAGTACTTC,CASSFPVRAGNYEQYF
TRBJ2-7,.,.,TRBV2,TGTGCCAGCAGCCTCCGGGGTAGCGGAGACCCGCAGTACTTC,CASSLRGSGDPQYF
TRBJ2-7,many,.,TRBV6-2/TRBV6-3,TGTGCCAGCAGTTACCGACAGGCCTACGAGCAGTACTTC,CASSYRQAYEQYF
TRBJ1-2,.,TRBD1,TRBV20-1,TGCAGTGCTAGAACGGACAGGGGAAGAGGCTACACCTTC,CSARTDRGRGYTF
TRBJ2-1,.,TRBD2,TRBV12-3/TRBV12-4,TGTGCCAGCAGTTTATTGGGACTAGCAAGCTCCTACAATGGGCAGTTCTTC,CASSLLGLASSYNGQFF
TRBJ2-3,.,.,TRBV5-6,TGTGCCAGCAGCTTCCTGGACAGCCGGACAGATACGCAGTATTTT,CASSFLDSRTDTQYF
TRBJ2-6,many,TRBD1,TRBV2,TGTGCCAGCAGTGCGACAGGGAGCTCTGGGGCCAACGTCCTGACTTTC,CASSATGSSGANVLTF
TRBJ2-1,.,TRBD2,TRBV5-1,TGCGCCAGCAGCTTAGTCAGCGGGAGATGGGATGCTGAGCAGTTCTTC,CASSLVSGRWDAEQFF
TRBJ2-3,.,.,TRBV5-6,TGTGCCAGCGAGATTATAGGGAGATTAAGCACAGATACGCAGTATTTT,CASEIIGRLSTDTQYF
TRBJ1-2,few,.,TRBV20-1,TGCGGGTCGGATGTCTACACCTTC,CGSDVYTF
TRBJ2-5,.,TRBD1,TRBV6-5,TGTGCCATAATCGGGACAGGGGGCCGTAAGACCCAGTACTTC,CAIIGTGGRKTQYF
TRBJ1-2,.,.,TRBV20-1,TGCAGTGCCCCAAAACAGGGAGTACTTACCCCTACTGGCTACACCTTC,CSAPKQGVLTPTGYTF
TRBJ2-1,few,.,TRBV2,TGTGCCAGCGGGGACCCACCAAGCGGGCAGTTCTTC,CASGDPPSGQFF
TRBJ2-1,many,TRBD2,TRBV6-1,TGTGCCAGCATCACCGGGACTAGCGGTAGCAATGAGCAGTTCTTC,CASITGTSGSNEQFF
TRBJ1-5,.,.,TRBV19,TGTGCCAGTAGTATAGTGGCAAGCAATCAGCCCCAGCATTTT,CASSIVASNQPQHF
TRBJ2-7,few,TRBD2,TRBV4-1,TGCGCCAGCAGCCAAGATCGCCAGCGGGAGGTTACCCAAAGCTCCTACGAGCAGTACTTC,CASSQDRQREVTQSSYEQYF
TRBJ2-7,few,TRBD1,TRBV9,TGTGCCAGCAGCATAACAGGGGGCCCCTACGAGCAGTACTTC,CASSITGGPYEQYF
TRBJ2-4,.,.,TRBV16,TGTGCCAGCAGCCCACGCTTTGGGACAAACATTCAGTACTTC,CASSPRFGTNIQYF